The next 32 T cell receptor beta chains were all read from a single sample in a study of lymphopenia after photon versus proton radiotherapy. Libraries were prepared by immunoSEQ multiplex PCR; TCRdb keeps only in-frame clonotypes and omits some of them. Of about 83,000 clones listed, around four fifths are singletons. The sample was peripheral blood, taken from a patient treated with proton-based radiotherapy. Receptors originate from a man aged 60 to 69 with pancreatic cancer.

The rearrangement links TRBV7-9 to TRBJ2-2; D ambiguous. Germline assignment: CDR1 SEHNR and CDR2 FQNEAQ (reference sequence). The CDR3 extends over 13 amino acids. V lost 4 bases, J lost 8 bases, and 11 bases lay in between. The CDR3 DNA is TGTGCCAGCAGCTCAACCCTGTGGGGGGAGCTGTTTTTT. It encodes CASSSTLWGELFF.

This chain joins TRBV30 and TRBJ2-5; no clear D gene. V shed 4 bases and J shed 5 bases, with 11 bases lying between them. The CDR3 contains 12 residues. CDR1 GTSNPN and CDR2 SVGIG come from the germline V gene (reference sequence). CDR3 sequence (DNA): TGTGCCTGGATACCCACGGGTGAGACCCAGTACTTC. It encodes CAWIPTGETQYF.

Only one count was recorded for this clone. The genes are TRBV5-4 and TRBJ1-1; possibly TRBD1 for D (6 bases). Germline lookup yields CDR1 SGHNT and CDR2 YYREEE (reference sequence). V shed 4 bases and J shed 7 bases, with 23 bases lying between them. This CDR3 is built from 16 residues. This chain's CDR3 is CASSPKQGLGTGEAFF. The CDR3 bases are TGTGCCAGCAGCCCGAAACAGGGATTGGGAACAGGTGAAGCTTTCTTT.

The chain uses TRBV2 and TRBJ2-1; TRBD2 is a possible D gene (6 bases). Germline V gives CDR1 SNHLY, CDR2 FYNNEI. This CDR3 contains 13 residues. V gave up 4 bases and J gave up 6 bases, with 10 bases separating them. The CDR3 sequence: CASSGDSLNEQFF. The CDR3 nucleotides are TGTGCCAGCAGTGGGGACTCCCTCAATGAGCAGTTCTTC.

The chain uses TRBV6-6 and TRBJ2-7, with 7 positions matching TRBD2. Germline V CDR1 and CDR2: MNHNY, SVGAGI (reference sequence). J lost 2 bases, V lost 10 bases, and 11 bases had no gene match. This CDR3 comprises 14 residues. The CDR3 sequence is CATAKRGGAYEQYF. The CDR3 DNA reads as TGTGCCACCGCGAAGAGGGGAGGGGCCTACGAGCAGTACTTC.

V is TRBV9 and J is TRBJ2-3; the D is unclear. The V end lost 0 bases, the J end lost 3 bases, and 20 bases lay between the germline ends. The CDR3 totals 18 residues. The germline V gene has CDR1 SGDLS and CDR2 YYNGEE. CDR3 nucleotide sequence: TGTGCCAGCAGCGTAGCAGAGAGAGCCGGCTTAGCAACAGATACGCAGTATTTT. Translated: CASSVAERAGLATDTQYF.

The V gene is TRBV7-9, the J gene TRBJ2-2, with a weak D call TRBD1 (6 bases). The CDR3 contains 13 residues. Looked up from germline, CDR1 is SEHNR and CDR2 is FQNEAQ (reference sequence). V gave up 3 bases and J gave up 8 bases, with 10 bases separating them. CDR3 protein: CASSLDSGGELFF. The DNA for the CDR3 is TGTGCCAGCAGCTTGGACAGTGGAGGGGAGCTGTTTTTT.

This chain connects TRBV6-1 to TRBJ1-5; possible D gene TRBD1, 6 bases. CDR1 MNHNS and CDR2 SASEGT come from the germline V gene. V lost 8 bases and J lost 6, with 14 bases in between. The CDR3 covers 13 residues. CDR3 residues: CASARGHGQPQHF. The CDR3 coding sequence is TGTGCCAGCGCGCGGGGGCATGGTCAGCCCCAGCATTTT.

The chain has TRBV7-9 and TRBJ1-1, with D unresolved. CDR1 SEHNR and CDR2 FQNEAQ come from the germline V gene (reference sequence). This CDR3 has 13 amino acids. The V gene lost 5 bases and the J gene lost 5 bases, with 12 bases spanning the gap. As DNA, the CDR3 is TGTGCCAGCAGCATTAATTCTGGGACTGAAGCTTTCTTT. Its translation is CASSINSGTEAFF. The variable domain in full, with the rest retrieved from reference TRBV7-9 and TRBJ1-1, is DTGVSQNPRHKITKRGQNVTFRCDPISEHNRLYWYRQTLGQGPEFLTYFQNEAQLEKSRLLSDRFSAERPKGSFSTLEIQRTEQGDSAMYLCASSINSGTEAFFGQGTRLTVV.

This clone was observed many times. This chain uses TRBV7-9 with TRBJ2-1; TRBD2 aligns across 13 bases. Germline values: CDR1 SEHNR, CDR2 FQNEAQ (reference sequence). The CDR3 has 15 amino acids. V gave up 4 bases and J gave up 6 bases; unmatched junction bases: 3. The DNA for the CDR3 is TGTGCCAGCAGCTCACGGACTAGCGGGAGCAATGAGCAGTTCTTC. Protein: CASSSRTSGSNEQFF.

The genes are TRBV27 and TRBJ2-5; 11 nucleotides agree with TRBD2. The CDR3 sequence is 16 residues long. The V gene end was trimmed by 5 bases and the J gene end by 5 bases; junction bases not matched to a gene: 10. Germline assignment: CDR1 MNHEY and CDR2 SMNVEV (reference sequence). The CDR3 bases are TGTGCCAGCAGTATGTTAGCGGGAGGGGCACGGGAGACCCAGTACTTC. Translation gives CASSMLAGGARETQYF.

This clone showed up just once. This chain joins TRBV18 and TRBJ1-5; 7 positions agree with TRBD1. The CDR3 is 16 residues long. The germline gives CDR1 KGHSH, CDR2 LQKENI. V shed 0 bases and J 4 bases; nucleotides not matched to a gene: 6. CDR3 protein: CASSPPGQHTNQPQHF. CDR3 nucleotides: TGTGCCAGCTCACCACCGGGACAGCATACGAATCAGCCCCAGCATTTT.

The chain uses TRBV19 and TRBJ2-1; D gene unclear. The CDR3 extends over 13 amino acids. Between the trimmed V and J ends, which lost 3 bases and 5 bases, there was a span of 8 bases. In germline, CDR1 is LNHDA, CDR2 SQIVND (reference sequence). CDR3 coding DNA: TGTGCCAGTAGTATCCCGGAGAACAATGAGCAGTTCTTC. It specifies CASSIPENNEQFF.

This rearrangement joins TRBV30 to TRBJ1-2, with TRBD1 identical over 8 bases. The trim removed 8 bases at V and 4 bases at J, leaving 9 bases unmatched. The germline gives CDR1 GTSNPN, CDR2 SVGIG (reference sequence). CDR3 size: 13 residues. The CDR3 loop is CAGQGFNGYGYTF. CDR3 DNA: TGTGCCGGACAGGGATTTAATGGCTATGGCTACACCTTC.

This clone was seen only a few times. The V and J genes are TRBV6-5 and TRBJ2-7, with D uncertain. Trimming left V 6 bases short and J 0 bases short, with 12 bases between. Germline-derived CDR1 and CDR2 are MNHEY and SVGAGI. CDR3 length: 14 residues. The CDR3 is CASRATALSYEQYF. The CDR3 DNA reads as TGTGCCAGCAGAGCAACAGCGCTCTCCTACGAGCAGTACTTC.

The table lists this clone with a count of one. J is TRBJ2-1 and V is TRBV19; D is undetermined. The germline V gene has CDR1 LNHDA and CDR2 SQIVND (reference sequence). The CDR3 is 12 residues long. V lost 2 bases to trimming and J lost 9 bases, with 8 bases between them. CDR3 loop: CASSIYRSEQFF. CDR3 coding DNA: TGTGCCAGTAGTATATATCGGAGTGAGCAGTTCTTC.

This chain uses TRBV30 with TRBJ1-3; weak D call: TRBD1 (5 bases). There are 15 residues in the CDR3. CDR1 GTSNPN and CDR2 SVGIG come from the germline V gene (reference sequence). V gave up 1 base and J gave up 8 bases, with 18 bases separating them. The CDR3 DNA is TGTGCCTGGAGTGGTATGGGACCCAAAAGGGACACCATATATTTT. Amino acid sequence: CAWSGMGPKRDTIYF.

In its sample, this clone was seen a few times. V gene TRBV7-8 combines with J gene TRBJ2-2; no definite D call. Germline loops: CDR1 SGHVS, CDR2 FQNEAQ. Trimming cost V 2 bases and J 4 bases, with 8 bases left between them. The CDR3 totals 14 residues. CDR3 region: CASSLLITTGELFF. The CDR3 DNA is TGTGCCAGCAGCTTATTAATCACCACCGGGGAGCTGTTTTTT.

This chain uses TRBV29-1 with TRBJ1-1; 7 bases are shared with TRBD1. The CDR3 has 12 residues. The ends lost 7 bases at V and 1 base at J; junction bases unmatched: 3. The V gene's germline CDR1 is SQVTM and CDR2 ANQGSEA. CDR3 protein: CSAWTGNTEAFF. The CDR3 DNA reads as TGCAGCGCCTGGACAGGGAACACTGAAGCTTTCTTT.

There are a few counts of this clone. The chain links TRBV11-3 to TRBJ2-7; TRBD1 might be the D (6 bases). This CDR3 has 16 amino acids. In germline, CDR1 is SGHNT, CDR2 YENEEA. V lost 5 bases, J lost 6 bases, and 23 bases lay in between. CDR3 in amino acids: CASSVWGQGRGLEQYF. As DNA, the CDR3 is TGTGCCAGCAGCGTATGGGGACAAGGCAGGGGTCTCGAGCAGTACTTC.

This clone was picked up one time. The chain recombines TRBV2 with TRBJ1-1; the D is unclear. The germline CDR1 and CDR2 sequences are SNHLY and FYNNEI. CDR3 length: 11 amino acids. The V and J ends lost 4 bases and 8 bases respectively, with 8 bases between them. CDR3 coding DNA: TGTGCCAGCAGTGCGGAGACAGAAGCTTTCTTT. Amino acids: CASSAETEAFF.

This clone was seen only a few times. The chain carries TRBV5-1 and TRBJ1-4; no clear D gene. The germline gives CDR1 SGHRS, CDR2 YFSETQ. The CDR3 loop spans 15 amino acids. Trimming removed 4 bases at V and 0 bases at J, with 10 bases between. The CDR3 DNA follows: TGCGCCAGCAGCAGGGCAGGCGCAACTAATGAAAAACTGTTTTTT. Protein sequence: CASSRAGATNEKLFF. Together with reference TRBV5-1 and TRBJ1-4, the CDR3 gives the full variable domain: KAGVTQTPRYLIKTRGQQVTLSCSPISGHRSVSWYQQTPGQGLQFLFEYFSETQRNKGNFPGRFSGRQFSNSRSEMNVSTLELGDSALYLCASSRAGATNEKLFFGSGTQLSVL.

DNA of the CDR3: TGTGCCACCAAGCAAGGACTCTATGGCTACACCTTC. This gives the protein CATKQGLYGYTF. The gene calls are TRBV28 and TRBJ1-2; the D is unclear. V shed 10 bases and J shed 4 bases, with 13 bases lying between them. The CDR3 extends over 12 amino acids. The germline CDR1 and CDR2 sequences are MDHEN and SYDVKM.

The chain uses TRBV12-5 and TRBJ1-1; D is unresolved. V was pared by 6 bases and J by 1 base, with 9 bases between. In germline, CDR1 is LGHNT, CDR2 FRNRAP. This CDR3 has 13 residues. Here the CDR3 reads CASGSTGNTEAFF. The DNA for the CDR3 is TGTGCTAGTGGGTCGACGGGGAACACTGAAGCTTTCTTT.

The V and J genes are TRBV6-5 and TRBJ2-1, with 10 bases aligning to TRBD2. Per the germline V gene, CDR1 is MNHEY and CDR2 is SVGAGI. CDR3 size: 14 residues. Trimming took 10 bases from V and 4 from J; bases not matched to a gene: 7. The chain's CDR3 is CATQAGGKYNEQFF. The CDR3 DNA follows: TGTGCCACCCAAGCGGGAGGGAAATACAATGAGCAGTTCTTC.

The rearrangement links TRBV28 to TRBJ2-3; maybe TRBD2 (5 bases). V lost 6 bases and J 6 bases, leaving 22 bases between the germline ends. CDR1 is MDHEN and CDR2 is SYDVKM in the germline V gene. The CDR3 extends over 16 amino acids. CDR3 region: CASRGPAVLLGDTQYF. The CDR3 DNA reads as TGTGCCAGCAGGGGTCCAGCGGTTCTCCTAGGGGATACGCAGTATTTT.

The chain couples TRBV28 to TRBJ2-1, with 7 bases fitting TRBD2. This CDR3 has 19 residues. After removal of 6 bases from V and 0 bases from J, the junction contained 17 bases not matched to a gene. The germline gives CDR1 MDHEN, CDR2 SYDVKM. The CDR3 nucleotides read TGTGCCAGCAGCTCGCCCGCCCGCGGGAGCGTAAGCTCCTACAATGAGCAGTTCTTC. This encodes CASSSPARGSVSSYNEQFF.

V gene TRBV5-1 combines with J gene TRBJ1-1; D unclear. Trimming pared 4 bases from V and 1 base from J, leaving 8 bases between. From germline, CDR1 is SGHRS and CDR2 YFSETQ. The CDR3 is 13 residues long. The DNA of the CDR3 is TGCGCCAGCAGCCCGGCTCCGAACACTGAAGCTTTCTTT. Its translation is CASSPAPNTEAFF.

The chain joins TRBV6-1 to TRBJ2-3; D not resolved. The germline gives CDR1 MNHNS, CDR2 SASEGT. The CDR3 loop spans 15 amino acids. The V and J ends lost 6 bases and 6 bases respectively, with 19 bases between them. CDR3: CASRLIVSKVDTQYF. The CDR3 DNA reads as TGTGCCAGCAGACTTATAGTGTCCAAAGTTGATACGCAGTATTTT.

Concerning this clone itself: At one of its ends the junction is not consistent with the germline gene, which may arise from a read error. The chain links TRBV7-9 to TRBJ2-6; 12 bases agree with TRBD2. The germline CDR1 and CDR2 sequences are SEHNR and FQNEAQ (reference sequence). The CDR3 runs to 15 residues. The DNA for the CDR3 is TGTGCCAGCAGCCGACCCGCGGGACTAGCGGGCCCCCAGGCTTTC. Encoded protein: CASSRPAGLAGPQAF.

The chain recombines TRBV9 with TRBJ1-1; 11 positions match TRBD1. V lost 0 bases and J lost 4; bases outside the gene matches: 2. This CDR3 spans 15 amino acids. Germline V gene data show CDR1 as SGDLS and CDR2 as YYNGEE. This CDR3 reads CASSVVGQGGTEAFF. CDR3 nucleotides: TGTGCCAGCAGCGTAGTGGGACAGGGGGGCACTGAAGCTTTCTTT.

The rearrangement joins TRBV4-1 to TRBJ1-5; TRBD1 might be the D (5 bases). V lost 1 base and J lost 3, with 10 bases in between. Germline V gene lookup returns CDR1 MGHRA and CDR2 YSYEKL. This CDR3 contains 15 residues. CDR3 bases: TGCGCCAGCAGCCAAGTGGCGGGGGTCAATCAGCCCCAGCATTTT. Protein: CASSQVAGVNQPQHF.